One and the same sample provided the 12 T cell receptor beta chains below, sequenced in a study of blood T cell repertoires in COVID-19. Clones were sequenced by immunoSEQ multiplex PCR, and TCRdb holds only the in-frame ones, with some missing. The data contain over 200,000 clones, roughly 92% of them seen just once; the ten biggest clones take up 0.75% to 1%. Sequencing was done on a sample of peripheral blood. The origin of the receptors is a man aged 55 to 70 with COVID-19, enrolled during active disease.

The chain carries TRBV30 and TRBJ2-1; tentative D call: TRBD2 (5 bases). V lost 4 bases and J lost 3, with 7 bases in between. The CDR3 is 12 residues long. Germline V gene lookup returns CDR1 GTSNPN and CDR2 SVGIG (reference sequence). The CDR3 DNA reads TGTGCCTGGACCCGGGACTACAATGAGCAGTTCTTC. Translated: CAWTRDYNEQFF.

The V and J genes are TRBV12-5 and TRBJ2-7; D is possibly TRBD2 (5 bases). V dropped 5 bases and J dropped 3 bases, with 8 bases sitting between them. CDR1 is LGHNT and CDR2 is FRNRAP in the germline V gene. The CDR3 runs 12 residues. CDR3 amino acids: CASGGELYEQYF. The CDR3 DNA is TGTGCTAGTGGTGGGGAGCTCTACGAGCAGTACTTC.

CDR3 nucleotide sequence: TGTGCCAGCGGGGACAGGGGTGAAAAACTGTTTTTT. This codes for CASGDRGEKLFF. The J gene is TRBJ1-4, the V gene TRBV6-5; 10 bases align to TRBD1. Germline V gene lookup returns CDR1 MNHEY and CDR2 SVGAGI. The CDR3 has 12 residues. V lost 8 bases, J lost 7 bases, and 1 base stayed unmatched.

The chain has TRBV28 and TRBJ2-7; D possibly corresponds to TRBD1 (6 bases). The CDR3 loop spans 14 amino acids. The germline CDR1 and CDR2 sequences are MDHEN and SYDVKM. V shed 3 bases and J shed 5 bases, with 14 bases lying between them. Here the CDR3 DNA reads TGTGCCAGCAGTTTGGACAGCTTTTTAGACGAGCAGTACTTC. Its protein product is CASSLDSFLDEQYF.

The V and J genes are TRBV5-6 and TRBJ2-3, with 10 positions matching TRBD2. Germline loops: CDR1 SGHDT, CDR2 YYEEEE. Losses at the gene ends were 6 bases for V and 4 bases for J; bases not matched to a gene: 8. This CDR3 is built from 15 residues. Here the CDR3 DNA reads TGTGCCAGCACCCGGACTAGCGGAGAGTCAGATACGCAGTATTTT. Its protein product is CASTRTSGESDTQYF.

The rearrangement uses TRBV18 and TRBJ1-1, with 10 bases aligning to TRBD1. Germline V CDR1 and CDR2: KGHSH, LQKENI. The CDR3 extends over 16 amino acids. V lost 3 bases to trimming and J lost 1 base; unmatched junction nucleotides: 5. DNA for the CDR3: TGTGCCAGCTCACCCAGACAGGGGGCCCCGAACACTGAAGCTTTCTTT. Translating gives CASSPRQGAPNTEAFF.

The genes are TRBV24-1 and TRBJ2-1, with a tentative D call TRBD2 (5 bases). There are 14 residues in the CDR3. The V end lost 4 bases, the J end lost 8 bases, and 14 bases lay between the germline ends. The germline gives CDR1 KGHDR, CDR2 SFDVKD. The CDR3 region is CATSEPSSSDEQFF. The DNA for the CDR3 is TGTGCCACCAGTGAGCCCTCTAGCTCCGATGAGCAGTTCTTC.

The chain uses TRBV30 and TRBJ2-2; TRBD1 agrees at 8 bases. The CDR3 contains 15 residues. Germline CDR1 is GTSNPN and CDR2 is SVGIG (reference sequence). The trim removed 1 base at V and 7 bases at J, leaving 8 bases unmatched. DNA for the CDR3: TGTGCCTGGAGTGAAATGGACAGGGAGTACGGGGAGCTGTTTTTT. As protein: CAWSEMDREYGELFF.

The J gene is TRBJ2-2, the V gene TRBV4-1, with D perhaps TRBD1 (5 bases). CDR1 is MGHRA and CDR2 is YSYEKL in the germline V gene. CDR3 length: 14 residues. Trimming cost V 3 bases and J 2 bases, with 7 bases left between them. In DNA, the CDR3 is TGCGCCAGCAGCCACCAGGGTAACACCGGGGAGCTGTTTTTT. Translating gives CASSHQGNTGELFF.

This clone was seen once. The chain links TRBV7-8 to TRBJ2-1; 8 bases map to TRBD2. Trimming cost V 5 bases and J 10 bases; bases outside gene matches: 16. Germline V lookup: CDR1 SGHVS, CDR2 FQNEAQ. This CDR3 spans 16 amino acids. CDR3: CASSRSGGGFLREQFF. As DNA, the CDR3 is TGTGCCAGCAGCCGCTCGGGAGGGGGTTTTCTGAGGGAGCAGTTCTTC.

This clone occurred once. The chain uses TRBV27 and TRBJ2-5; TRBD1 matches 7 bases. Losses at the gene ends were 6 bases for V and 1 base for J; bases not matched to a gene: 8. CDR1 and CDR2 from the germline V gene are MNHEY and SMNVEV (reference sequence). The CDR3 loop spans 15 amino acids. The CDR3 sequence: CASSRQGLRQETQYF. The CDR3 DNA reads as TGTGCCAGCAGCCGACAGGGTCTTCGCCAAGAGACCCAGTACTTC.

The J gene is TRBJ2-7, the V gene TRBV6-6; D ambiguous. V was shortened by 2 bases and J by 4 bases, with 15 bases between the two germline ends. The CDR3 consists of 15 residues. Germline V gene lookup returns CDR1 MNHNY and CDR2 SVGAGI (reference sequence). The CDR3 region is CASSYVGLGRYEQYF. As DNA, the CDR3 is TGTGCCAGCAGTTACGTAGGTCTGGGCCGGTACGAGCAGTACTTC.